Below, 18 T cell receptor beta chains from the same sample are listed, as sequenced in a study of beta chain features in type 1 diabetes. The study's findings and limits: A moderate, significant TCRB CDR3 shortening appeared in type 1 diabetes across four CD4+ subsets.

These receptors lack a known antigen. Investigators reverse transcribed all isolated RNA, so they sequenced expressed TCRB transcripts. TCRdb's copy holds only in-frame clones and misses some; the assay was immunoSEQ multiplex PCR. The sample has 600,000 to 700,000 clones; under 15% are singletons. The sample consisted of naive CD4+ T cells from blood. Every receptor here comes from a man aged 30 to 39 with type 1 diabetes.

This clone has more than one count but fewer than ten. This chain connects TRBV7-8 to TRBJ2-7; no firm D call. Germline CDR1 reads SGHVS; CDR2 reads FQNEAQ. Trimming pared 1 base from V and 0 bases from J, leaving 13 bases between. CDR3 length: 16 residues. DNA for the CDR3: TGTGCCAGCAGCTTAGAGAATAGCCTAGGCTCCTACGAGCAGTACTTC. The encoded protein is CASSLENSLGSYEQYF.

The chain has TRBV7-2 and TRBJ2-3; D might be TRBD2 (5 bases). Germline V gene lookup returns CDR1 SGHTA and CDR2 FQGNSA. V was pared by 2 bases and J by 5 bases, with 17 bases between. The CDR3 is made up of 16 amino acids. In DNA, the CDR3 is TGTGCCAGCAGCTTAACGCTTGGAGCGGTCGGAGATACGCAGTATTTT. Residues: CASSLTLGAVGDTQYF.

This chain connects TRBV4-2 to TRBJ1-5; D gene ambiguous. Germline loops: CDR1 LGHNA, CDR2 YNFKEQ. The length of the CDR3 is 15 residues. Trimming pared 0 bases from V and 3 bases from J, leaving 9 bases between. The CDR3, as DNA: TGTGCCAGCAGCCAAGATAGGGCAGACAATCAGCCCCAGCATTTT. The encoded protein is CASSQDRADNQPQHF.

The chain is built from TRBV7-2 and TRBJ2-3; D gene uncertain. V gave up 5 bases and J gave up 0 bases, with 12 bases separating them. The CDR3 is 15 residues long. Germline CDR1 is SGHTA and CDR2 is FQGNSA. The CDR3 protein is CASSGRRLSTDTQYF. CDR3 coding DNA: TGTGCCAGCAGCGGAAGACGGCTTAGCACAGATACGCAGTATTTT.

Only a few counts were recorded for this clone. The identical CDR3 is also encoded by other nucleotide sequences in the sample. V and J are TRBV28 and TRBJ1-5; no firm D call. Germline V gives CDR1 MDHEN, CDR2 SYDVKM. V gave up 6 bases and J gave up 1 base, with 4 bases separating them. The CDR3 is 12 amino acids. As DNA, the CDR3 is TGTGCCAGCAGAGACAGCAATCAGCCCCAGCATTTT. It is translated as CASRDSNQPQHF.

In this sample, this clone turned up a few times. This chain links TRBV4-3 with TRBJ2-1, with a possible D match to TRBD2 (7 bases). Germline V gene lookup returns CDR1 LGHNA and CDR2 YSLEER. The CDR3 has 15 residues. V dropped 0 bases and J dropped 7 bases, with 13 bases sitting between them. The CDR3 region is CASSQDGGRGNEQFF. CDR3 nucleotide sequence: TGCGCCAGCAGCCAAGACGGGGGGCGAGGGAATGAGCAGTTCTTC.

The rearrangement links TRBV29-1 to TRBJ1-1; possible D gene TRBD1, 5 bases. The germline V gene has CDR1 SQVTM and CDR2 ANQGSEA. The V gene lost 4 bases and the J gene lost 0 bases, with 9 bases spanning the gap. The CDR3 is 13 amino acids. The chain's CDR3 is CSVVQAMNTEAFF. CDR3 sequence (DNA): TGCAGCGTTGTACAGGCCATGAACACTGAAGCTTTCTTT.

The chain is built from TRBV29-1 and TRBJ2-2; perhaps TRBD1 as D (6 bases). The V and J ends lost 4 bases and 2 bases respectively, with 11 bases between them. The CDR3 covers 14 residues. Germline V gene sequence: CDR1 SQVTM, CDR2 ANQGSEA. The CDR3 region has the DNA TGCAGCGTTGGACAGGTGGGAAACACCGGGGAGCTGTTTTTT. Protein sequence: CSVGQVGNTGELFF.

The V call is TRBV5-1, the J call TRBJ2-3; perhaps D is TRBD1 or TRBD2 (5 bases each). The ends were cut back, 4 bases at V and 0 bases at J, with 12 bases in the middle. In germline, CDR1 is SGHRS, CDR2 YFSETQ. The CDR3 consists of 15 residues. The CDR3 loop reads CASSGTGTSTDTQYF. For the CDR3, the DNA is TGCGCCAGCAGCGGTACCGGGACCAGCACAGATACGCAGTATTTT.

This clone was detected a few times. The gene calls are TRBV7-2 and TRBJ2-7, with 7 bases identical to TRBD1. The junction had 8 bases not matched to a gene; V was cut back by 5 bases and J by 4 bases. The germline V gene encodes CDR1 SGHTA and CDR2 FQGNSA. The CDR3 extends over 14 amino acids. The CDR3 DNA reads as TGTGCCAGCAGCACCCGACAGGGTCGGTACGAGCAGTACTTC. It specifies CASSTRQGRYEQYF.

This clone was recorded a few times. The chain is built from TRBV7-2 and TRBJ1-3, with a tentative D call TRBD1 (5 bases). Germline values: CDR1 SGHTA, CDR2 FQGNSA. V lost 5 bases, J lost 0 bases, and 14 bases lay in between. There are 16 residues in the CDR3. In DNA form, the CDR3 reads TGTGCCAGCAGCCCCGGCTTGGGGGGCTCTGGAAACACCATATATTTT. Translation: CASSPGLGGSGNTIYF. The full variable domain, rest sourced from reference TRBV7-2 and TRBJ1-3, is GAGVSQSPSNKVTEKGKDVELRCDPISGHTALYWYRQSLGQGLEFLIYFQGNSAPDKSGLPSDRFSAERTGGSVSTLTIQRTQQEDSAVYLCASSPGLGGSGNTIYFGEGSWLTVV.

This clone was counted only a few times. The DNA for the CDR3 is TGTGCCAGCTCACGCAAGGGACTAGCTTCGTACGAGCAGTACTTC. Translating it yields CASSRKGLASYEQYF. This sequence joins TRBV18 and TRBJ2-7; 9 nucleotides agree with TRBD2. The CDR3 has 15 residues. Per the germline V gene, CDR1 is KGHSH and CDR2 is LQKENI. V was clipped by 4 bases and J by 4 bases; unmatched bases: 8. Using reference TRBV18 and TRBJ2-7 for the parts outside the CDR3, the full variable domain is NAGVMQNPRHLVRRRGQEARLRCSPMKGHSHVYWYRQLPEEGLKFMVYLQKENIIDESGMPKERFSAEFPKEGPSILRIQQVVRGDSAAYFCASSRKGLASYEQYFGPGTRLTVT.

Only a few counts were recorded for this clone. The chain employs TRBV7-9 and TRBJ2-3; 7 bases are shared with TRBD2. This CDR3 spans 16 amino acids. Germline lookup yields CDR1 SEHNR and CDR2 FQNEAQ (reference sequence). The V and J ends lost 2 bases and 2 bases, in that order; junction bases with no gene match: 7. The CDR3 sequence is CASSLFGGDYTDTQYF. For the CDR3, the DNA is TGTGCCAGCAGCTTATTCGGAGGGGACTACACAGATACGCAGTATTTT. The full variable domain, rest sourced from reference TRBV7-9 and TRBJ2-3, is DTGVSQNPRHKITKRGQNVTFRCDPISEHNRLYWYRQTLGQGPEFLTYFQNEAQLEKSRLLSDRFSAERPKGSFSTLEIQRTEQGDSAMYLCASSLFGGDYTDTQYFGPGTRLTVL.

This clone was found a few times. Germline and junction disagree at one end, which may indicate a read error. This sequence joins TRBV7-7 and TRBJ2-5; D is undetermined. Germline CDR1 SSHAT, CDR2 FNYEAQ (reference sequence). This CDR3 is 13 amino acids long. The DNA of the CDR3 is TGTGCTAGCAGCTTAGGTTTCTTGGAGACCCAGTACTTC. Amino acid sequence: CASSLGFLETQYF.

The V call is TRBV28, the J call TRBJ2-2; D call uncertain. The V end lost 11 bases, the J end lost 6 bases, and 16 bases lay between the germline ends. The CDR3 extends over 13 amino acids. The germline gives CDR1 MDHEN, CDR2 SYDVKM. CDR3 amino acids: CAVRSHTPGELFF. The CDR3 bases are TGTGCCGTCCGGTCACACACGCCCGGGGAGCTGTTTTTT.

This clone occurred a few times. V usage is TRBV25-1 and J usage is TRBJ2-5; TRBD1 or TRBD2 may be the D gene (5 bases each). The CDR3 contains 15 residues. Looked up from germline, CDR1 is MGHDK and CDR2 is SYGVNS. Trimming left V 5 bases short and J 1 base short, with 14 bases between. The CDR3 here is CASSSRDGSQETQYF. CDR3 bases: TGTGCCAGCAGTTCCCGGGACGGAAGCCAAGAGACCCAGTACTTC.

The J gene is TRBJ1-6, the V gene TRBV5-4, with D uncertain. From germline, CDR1 is SGHNT and CDR2 YYREEE (reference sequence). V lost 1 base and J 8 bases, leaving 10 bases between the germline ends. The CDR3 is made up of 14 amino acids. CDR3 amino acids: CASSLLGRDSPLHF. The CDR3, as DNA: TGTGCCAGCAGCTTGTTAGGTAGGGATTCACCCCTCCACTTT.

This clone was counted between two and nine times. The chain is built from TRBV14 and TRBJ1-2; a weak D match, TRBD1 (6 bases). The germline V and J ends were trimmed by 3 bases and 6 bases, with 17 bases remaining between them. The length of the CDR3 is 15 residues. The germline CDR1 and CDR2 sequences are SGHDN and FVKESK. The DNA for the CDR3 is TGTGCCAGCAGCCACTGGGCCAGGGGAGTTGATGGCTACACCTTC. Translating gives CASSHWARGVDGYTF.